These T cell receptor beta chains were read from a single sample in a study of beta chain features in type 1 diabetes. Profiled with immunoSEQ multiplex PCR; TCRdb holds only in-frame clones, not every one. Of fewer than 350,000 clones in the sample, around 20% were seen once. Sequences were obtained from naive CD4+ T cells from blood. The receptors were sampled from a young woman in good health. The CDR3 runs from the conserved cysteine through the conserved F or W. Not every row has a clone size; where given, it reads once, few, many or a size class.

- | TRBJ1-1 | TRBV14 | CASRPGGAGRNTEAFF
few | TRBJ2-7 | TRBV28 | CASTKTDYYEQYF
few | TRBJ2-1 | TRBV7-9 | CASSLGGRGTGNEQFF
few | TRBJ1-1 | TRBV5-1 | CASSWGTGNTEAFF
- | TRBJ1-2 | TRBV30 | CAWKSGQGFGGYTF
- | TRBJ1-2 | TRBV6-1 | CASSAQGYGYTF
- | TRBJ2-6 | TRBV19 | CASTWDRGNVLTF
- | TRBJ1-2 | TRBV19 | CASSGGQDLGYGYTF
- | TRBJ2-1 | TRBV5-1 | CASSWAAGTNYNEQFF
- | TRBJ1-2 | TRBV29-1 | CSVGGGNYGYTF
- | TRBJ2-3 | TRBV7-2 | CASSLGLAGGTDTQYF
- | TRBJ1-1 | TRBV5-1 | CATWDTSNTEAFF
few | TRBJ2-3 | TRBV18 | CASSPRALRADTQYF
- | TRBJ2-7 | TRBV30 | CAWSQQSYEQYF
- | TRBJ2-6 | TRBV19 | CASSSLSGANVLTF
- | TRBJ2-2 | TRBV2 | CASSTLAGNTGELFF
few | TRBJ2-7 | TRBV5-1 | CASSPTWTSEYEQYF
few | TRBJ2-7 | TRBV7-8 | CASSLVEGEQYF
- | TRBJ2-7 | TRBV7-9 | CASSRYYEQYF
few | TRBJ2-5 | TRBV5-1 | CASSLVTGGSGETQYF
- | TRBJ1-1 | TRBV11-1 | CASRKSGSEAFF
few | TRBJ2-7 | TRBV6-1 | CASSAIAGFDEQYF
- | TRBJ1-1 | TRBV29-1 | CSAPTGGNEAFF
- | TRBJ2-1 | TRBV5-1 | CASSSQQAGGNEQFF
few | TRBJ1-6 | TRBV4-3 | CASSQLREHSPLHF
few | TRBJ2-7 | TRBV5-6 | CASSPWRGGLYEQYF
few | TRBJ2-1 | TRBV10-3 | CAISEFGAGGDEQFF
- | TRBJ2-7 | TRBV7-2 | CASSLRREEQYF
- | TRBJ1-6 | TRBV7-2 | CASSFQGSSYNSPLHF
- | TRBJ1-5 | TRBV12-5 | CASGWGQDSNQPQHF
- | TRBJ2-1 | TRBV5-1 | CASSLASGGHNEQFF
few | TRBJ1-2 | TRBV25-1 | CASGGHSYGYTF
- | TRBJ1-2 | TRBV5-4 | CASSRRDWSGYTF
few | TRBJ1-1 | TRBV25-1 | CASKGTGLEAFF
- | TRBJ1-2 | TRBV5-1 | CASTSGGSYGYTF
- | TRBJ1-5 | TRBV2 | CASSYTGNQPQHF
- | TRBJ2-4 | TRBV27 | CASAGVLAKNIQYF
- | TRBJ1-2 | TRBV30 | CAWSVSPTTSTYGYTF
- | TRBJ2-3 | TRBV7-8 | CASSYLAGADTQYF
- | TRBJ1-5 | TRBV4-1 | CASSQTGTGGNQPQHF
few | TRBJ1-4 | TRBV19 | CASSILLYRVTNEKLFF
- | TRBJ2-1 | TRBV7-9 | CASRVAGAGTYNEQFF
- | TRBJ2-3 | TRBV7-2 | CASSVGALDTQYF
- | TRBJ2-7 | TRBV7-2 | CASRLVGRYGEQYF
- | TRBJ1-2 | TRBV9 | CASSLSQVPYGYTF
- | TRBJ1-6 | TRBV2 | CASSAQVRGNSPLHF
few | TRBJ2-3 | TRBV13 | CASSFSGTRTQYF
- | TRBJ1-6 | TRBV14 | CASSRLPPWGGRGSPLHF
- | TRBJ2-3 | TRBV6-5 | CASSYSGRGNTDTQYF
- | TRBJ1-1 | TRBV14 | CASSPTPNLEAFF
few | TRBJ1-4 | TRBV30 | CAWQNPNEKLFF
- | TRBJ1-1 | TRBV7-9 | CASSRLAGLLNTEAFF
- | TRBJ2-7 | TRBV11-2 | CASSSTSGGIYEQYF
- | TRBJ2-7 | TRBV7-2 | CASSVGTGYYEQYF
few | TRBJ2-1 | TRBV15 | CATSRELAGNNEQFF
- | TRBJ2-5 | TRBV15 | CATSRVQETQYF
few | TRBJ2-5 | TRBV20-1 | CSARLQETQYF
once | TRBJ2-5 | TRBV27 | CASSLRLATETQYF
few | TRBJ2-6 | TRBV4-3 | CASSQRAFPGANVLTF